The 2 T cell receptor beta chains given below trace back to one sample, sequenced in a study of blood T cell repertoires in COVID-19. Measured with immunoSEQ multiplex PCR; TCRdb has only the in-frame clones, and not every one. The profile covers about 270,000 clones, with around 90% appearing a single time and roughly 4.3% taken by the ten largest. Sequenced input: PBMCs or T cells enriched from blood (not recorded which). Source of these receptors: a woman aged 25 to 45 with acute COVID-19.

The CDR3 DNA follows: TGTGCCAGCTCACCTAATCCGGGGAGTGCCAATCAGCCCCAGCATTTT. Its translation: CASSPNPGSANQPQHF. The chain joins TRBV18 to TRBJ1-5; D call uncertain. The V gene's germline CDR1 is KGHSH and CDR2 LQKENI. Trimming removed 3 bases from V and 3 bases from J, with 15 bases in between. The CDR3 length is 16 residues.

The J gene is TRBJ2-2, the V gene TRBV5-1; D is possibly TRBD2 (5 bases). The CDR3 consists of 16 residues. Trimming left V 0 bases short and J 3 bases short, with 12 bases between. CDR1 is SGHRS, CDR2 YFSETQ, per germline. The CDR3 region has the DNA TGCGCCAGCAGCTTGGCCCGCGACTACGACACCGGGGAGCTGTTTTTT. It is translated as CASSLARDYDTGELFF.